This T cell receptor beta chain emerged from a study of cytomegalovirus exposure and HLA in healthy donors. PCR was performed using 60 Vbeta and 13 Jbeta primers. Measured with immunoSEQ multiplex PCR; TCRdb has only the in-frame clones, and not every one. The sample records more than 80,000 clones, approximately 80% being singletons. This CDR3 has 14 residues. Study results and caveats: Most TCR sequences were rare, but some public TCRs occurred in many donors. In a later analysis, most CMV-associated TCR beta chains appeared HLA-restricted.

As regards this clone: Its matching antigen is unknown.

Material for sequencing was PBMCs. This TCR derives from a man aged 60-69 years in good health and CMV-seronegative. The chain employs TRBV21-1 and TRBJ1-3; TRBD1 was called by the table and not checked on the DNA. TRBV21-1 is flagged as a pseudogene. As DNA, the CDR3 is TGTGCCAGCACCGTAGACAGGGCTGGAAACACCATATATTTT. This codes for CASTVDRAGNTIYF.